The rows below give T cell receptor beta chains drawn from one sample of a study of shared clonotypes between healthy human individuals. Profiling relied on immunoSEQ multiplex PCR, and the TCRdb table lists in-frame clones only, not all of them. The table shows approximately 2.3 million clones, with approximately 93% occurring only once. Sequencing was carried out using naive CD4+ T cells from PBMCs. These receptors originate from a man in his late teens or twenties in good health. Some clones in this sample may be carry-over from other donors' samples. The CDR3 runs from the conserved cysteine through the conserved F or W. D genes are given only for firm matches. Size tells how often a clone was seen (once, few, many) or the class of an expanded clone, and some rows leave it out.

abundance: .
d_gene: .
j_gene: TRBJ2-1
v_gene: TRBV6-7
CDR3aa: CASSYRPYERGSDEQFF
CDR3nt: TGTGCCAGCAGTTACCGCCCATACGAGAGGGGGAGCGATGAGCAGTTCTTC

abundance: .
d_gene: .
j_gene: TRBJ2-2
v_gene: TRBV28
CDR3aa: CASSRTPLGRVDGELFF
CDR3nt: TGTGCCAGCAGTCGGACCCCACTGGGCAGGGTGGACGGGGAGCTGTTTTTT

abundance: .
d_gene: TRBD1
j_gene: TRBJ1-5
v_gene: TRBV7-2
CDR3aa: CASSLSGQGYQPQHF
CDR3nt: TGTGCCAGCAGCTTATCAGGACAGGGTTATCAGCCCCAGCATTTT

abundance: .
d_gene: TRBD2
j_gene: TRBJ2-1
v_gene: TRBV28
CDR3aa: CASSRPGTSGGIEQFF
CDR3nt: TGTGCCAGCAGTCGACCCGGGACTAGCGGGGGAATTGAGCAGTTCTTC

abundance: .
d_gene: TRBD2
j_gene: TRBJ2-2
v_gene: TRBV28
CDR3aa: CASSFPGGPNTGELFF
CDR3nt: TGTGCCAGCAGTTTCCCGGGGGGGCCGAACACCGGGGAGCTGTTTTTT

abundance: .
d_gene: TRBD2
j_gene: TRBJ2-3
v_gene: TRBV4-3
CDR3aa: CASSRAGTSGNTDTQYF
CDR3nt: TGCGCCAGCAGCCGCGCCGGGACTAGCGGTAACACAGATACGCAGTATTTT

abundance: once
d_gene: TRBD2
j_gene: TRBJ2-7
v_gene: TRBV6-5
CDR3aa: CASGRDSYEQYF
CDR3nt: TGTGCCAGCGGGAGGGACTCCTACGAGCAGTACTTC

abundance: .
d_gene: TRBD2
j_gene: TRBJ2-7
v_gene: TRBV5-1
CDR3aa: CASSLGTSGSAYEQYF
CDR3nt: TGCGCCAGCAGCTTGGGTACTAGCGGGAGCGCCTACGAGCAGTACTTC

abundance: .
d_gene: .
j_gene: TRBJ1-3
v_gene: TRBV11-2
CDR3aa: CASSSTTGPSVGNTIYF
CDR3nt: TGTGCCAGCAGCTCGACAACCGGGCCTTCGGTTGGAAACACCATATATTTT

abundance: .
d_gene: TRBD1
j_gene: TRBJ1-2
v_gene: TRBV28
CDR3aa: CASSRAGQGWGYTF
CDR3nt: TGTGCCAGCAGTCGTGCGGGACAGGGGTGGGGCTACACCTTC

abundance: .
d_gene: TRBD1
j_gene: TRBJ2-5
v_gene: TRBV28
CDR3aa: CASRGAPGQGLETQYF
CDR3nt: TGTGCCAGCAGGGGAGCCCCGGGACAGGGCTTGGAGACCCAGTACTTC

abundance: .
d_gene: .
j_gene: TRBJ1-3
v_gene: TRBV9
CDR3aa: CASSVSNSGNTIYF
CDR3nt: TGTGCCAGCAGCGTCAGTAACTCTGGAAACACCATATATTTT

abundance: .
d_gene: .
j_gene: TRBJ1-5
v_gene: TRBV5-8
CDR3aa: CASTTNGGASPHQPQHF
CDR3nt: TGTGCCAGCACCACCAATGGGGGGGCCTCCCCTCATCAGCCCCAGCATTTT

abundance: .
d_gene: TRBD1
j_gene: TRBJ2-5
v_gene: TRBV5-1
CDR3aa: CASSRDRGAETQYF
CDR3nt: TGCGCCAGCAGCCGGGACAGGGGTGCAGAGACCCAGTACTTC

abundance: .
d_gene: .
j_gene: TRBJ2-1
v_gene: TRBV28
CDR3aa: CASSPPALRVTYNEQFF
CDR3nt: TGTGCCAGCAGTCCCCCCGCCTTGCGGGTCACCTACAATGAGCAGTTCTTC

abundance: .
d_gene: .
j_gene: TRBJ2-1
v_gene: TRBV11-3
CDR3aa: CASSPGQIGNEQFF
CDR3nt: TGTGCCAGCAGCCCCGGGCAGATAGGCAATGAGCAGTTCTTC

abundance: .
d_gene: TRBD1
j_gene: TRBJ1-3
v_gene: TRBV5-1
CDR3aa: CASSVDRAGNTIYF
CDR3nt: TGCGCCAGCAGCGTGGACAGGGCTGGAAACACCATATATTTT

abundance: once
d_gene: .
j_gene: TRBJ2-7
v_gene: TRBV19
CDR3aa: CASSSGRTAGEQYF
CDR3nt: TGTGCCAGTAGCTCCGGCCGTACAGCCGGCGAGCAGTACTTC

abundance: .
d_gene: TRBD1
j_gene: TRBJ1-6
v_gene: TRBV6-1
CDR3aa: CASSELWTGGSPLHF
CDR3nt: TGTGCCAGCAGTGAACTCTGGACAGGAGGGTCACCCCTCCACTTT

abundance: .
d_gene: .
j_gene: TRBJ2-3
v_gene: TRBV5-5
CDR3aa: CASSQTGGTDTQYF
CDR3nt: TGTGCCAGCAGCCAGACAGGAGGCACAGATACGCAGTATTTT

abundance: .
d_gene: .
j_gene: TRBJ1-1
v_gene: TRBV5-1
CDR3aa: CASSLVADTEAFF
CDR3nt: TGCGCCAGCAGCTTGGTGGCAGATACTGAAGCTTTCTTT

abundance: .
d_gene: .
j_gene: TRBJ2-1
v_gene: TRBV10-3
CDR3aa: CAIKTSTGTPRYNEQFF
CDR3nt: TGTGCCATCAAAACCTCTACCGGGACTCCACGATACAATGAGCAGTTCTTC

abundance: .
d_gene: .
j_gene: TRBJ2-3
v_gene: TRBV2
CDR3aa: CASSIQGFEDTQYF
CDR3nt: TGTGCCAGCAGCATACAGGGATTCGAAGATACGCAGTATTTT

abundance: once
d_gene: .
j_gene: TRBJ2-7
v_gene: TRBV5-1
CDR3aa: CASRGGSTYEQYF
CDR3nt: TGCGCCAGCAGGGGGGGTTCGACCTACGAGCAGTACTTC

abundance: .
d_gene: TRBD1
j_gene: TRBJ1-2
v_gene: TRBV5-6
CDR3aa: CASSLPGTGLGYTF
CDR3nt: TGTGCCAGCAGCTTACCCGGGACAGGGCTGGGCTACACCTTC

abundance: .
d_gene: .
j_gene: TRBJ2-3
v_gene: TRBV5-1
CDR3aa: CASSLGDADTQYF
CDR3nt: TGCGCCAGCAGCTTGGGGGACGCAGATACGCAGTATTTT

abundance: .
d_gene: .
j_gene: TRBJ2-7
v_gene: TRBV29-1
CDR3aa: CSVRSYEQYF
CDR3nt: TGCAGCGTGCGCTCCTACGAGCAGTACTTC

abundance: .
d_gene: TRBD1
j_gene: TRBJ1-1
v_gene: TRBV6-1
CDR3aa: CASRGQGTEAFF
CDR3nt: TGTGCCAGCAGGGGACAGGGCACTGAAGCTTTCTTT

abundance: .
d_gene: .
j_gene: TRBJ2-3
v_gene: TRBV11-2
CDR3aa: CASTPWGRRDGTDTQYF
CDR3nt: TGTGCCAGCACCCCCTGGGGACGCCGCGACGGCACAGATACGCAGTATTTT

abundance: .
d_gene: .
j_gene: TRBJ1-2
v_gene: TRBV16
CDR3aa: CASSQFASGARYGYTF
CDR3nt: TGTGCCAGCAGCCAATTCGCGTCGGGGGCCCGCTATGGCTACACCTTC

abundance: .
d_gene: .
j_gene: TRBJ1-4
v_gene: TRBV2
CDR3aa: CASRAVQTTNEKLFF
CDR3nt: TGTGCCAGCAGAGCCGTTCAAACAACTAATGAAAAACTGTTTTTT

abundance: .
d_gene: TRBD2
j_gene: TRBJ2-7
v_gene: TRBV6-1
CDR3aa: CATAGTSGTYEQYF
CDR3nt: TGTGCCACCGCCGGGACTAGCGGGACCTACGAGCAGTACTTC

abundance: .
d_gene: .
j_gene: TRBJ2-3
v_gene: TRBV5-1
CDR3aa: CASSGYTDTQYF
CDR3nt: TGCGCCAGCAGCGGTTACACAGATACGCAGTATTTT

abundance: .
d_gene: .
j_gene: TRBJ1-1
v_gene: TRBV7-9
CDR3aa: CASSQKTGTVEAFF
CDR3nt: TGTGCCAGCAGCCAAAAAACAGGGACGGTTGAAGCTTTCTTT

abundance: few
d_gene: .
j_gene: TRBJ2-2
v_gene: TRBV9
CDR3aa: CASSVMDHASGELFF
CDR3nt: TGTGCCAGCAGCGTAATGGACCATGCCTCCGGGGAGCTGTTTTTT

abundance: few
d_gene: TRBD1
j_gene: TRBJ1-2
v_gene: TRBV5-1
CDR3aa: CASSWGDRGPDGYTF
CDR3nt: TGCGCCAGCAGCTGGGGGGACAGGGGCCCCGATGGCTACACCTTC

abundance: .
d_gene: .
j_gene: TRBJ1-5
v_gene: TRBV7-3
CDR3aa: CASSITITGDQPQHF
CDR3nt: TGTGCCAGCAGCATCACGATAACAGGAGATCAGCCCCAGCATTTT

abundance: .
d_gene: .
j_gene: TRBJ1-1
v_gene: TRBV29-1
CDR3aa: CSAGAGNTEAFF
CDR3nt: TGCAGCGCTGGGGCTGGTAACACTGAAGCTTTCTTT

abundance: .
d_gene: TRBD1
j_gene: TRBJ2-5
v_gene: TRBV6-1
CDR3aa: CASDRGDQETQYF
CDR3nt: TGTGCCAGTGACAGGGGGGACCAAGAGACCCAGTACTTC

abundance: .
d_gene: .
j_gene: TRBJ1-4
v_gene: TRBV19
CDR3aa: CASSIQDATNEKLFF
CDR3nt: TGTGCCAGTAGTATACAGGACGCAACTAATGAAAAACTGTTTTTT

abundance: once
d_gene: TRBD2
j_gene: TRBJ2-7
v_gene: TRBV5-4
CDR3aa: CASSLGLAGGASYEQYF
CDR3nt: TGTGCCAGCAGCTTGGGACTAGCGGGAGGGGCCTCCTACGAGCAGTACTTC